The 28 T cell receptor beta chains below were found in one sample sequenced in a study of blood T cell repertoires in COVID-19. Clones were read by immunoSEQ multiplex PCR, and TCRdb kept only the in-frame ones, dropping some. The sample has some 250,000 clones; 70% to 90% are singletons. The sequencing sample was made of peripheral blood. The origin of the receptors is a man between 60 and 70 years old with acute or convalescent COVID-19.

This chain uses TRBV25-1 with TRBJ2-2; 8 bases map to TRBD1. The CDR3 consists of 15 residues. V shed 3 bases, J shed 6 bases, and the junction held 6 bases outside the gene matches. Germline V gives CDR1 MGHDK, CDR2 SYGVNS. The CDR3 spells CASSEGTGESGELFF. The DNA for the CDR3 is TGTGCCAGCAGTGAGGGGACAGGAGAGTCCGGGGAGCTGTTTTTT.

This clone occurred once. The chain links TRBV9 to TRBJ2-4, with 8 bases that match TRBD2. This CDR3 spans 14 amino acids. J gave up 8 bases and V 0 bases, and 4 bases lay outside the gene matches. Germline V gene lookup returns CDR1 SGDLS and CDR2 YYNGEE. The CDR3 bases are TGTGCCAGCAGCGTAGCTAGCGGGTGGCACATTCAGTACTTC. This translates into CASSVASGWHIQYF. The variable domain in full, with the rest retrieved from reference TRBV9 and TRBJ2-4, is DSGVTQTPKHLITATGQRVTLRCSPRSGDLSVYWYQQSLDQGLQFLIQYYNGEERAKGNILERFSAQQFPDLHSELNLSSLELGDSALYFCASSVASGWHIQYFGAGTRLSVL.

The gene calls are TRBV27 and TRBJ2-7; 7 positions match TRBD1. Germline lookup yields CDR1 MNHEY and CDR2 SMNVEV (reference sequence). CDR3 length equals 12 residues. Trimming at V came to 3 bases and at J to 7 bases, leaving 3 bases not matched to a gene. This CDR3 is CASSLGRGEQYF. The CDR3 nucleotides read TGTGCCAGCAGTTTGGGCAGGGGGGAGCAGTACTTC.

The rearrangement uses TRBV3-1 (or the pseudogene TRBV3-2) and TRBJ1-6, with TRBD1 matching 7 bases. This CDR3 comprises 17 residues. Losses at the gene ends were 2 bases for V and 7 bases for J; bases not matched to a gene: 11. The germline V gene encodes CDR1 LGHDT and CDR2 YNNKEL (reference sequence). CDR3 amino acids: CASSQPKTGYGNSPLHF. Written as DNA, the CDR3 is TGTGCCAGCAGCCAACCTAAGACAGGGTATGGGAATTCACCCCTCCACTTT.

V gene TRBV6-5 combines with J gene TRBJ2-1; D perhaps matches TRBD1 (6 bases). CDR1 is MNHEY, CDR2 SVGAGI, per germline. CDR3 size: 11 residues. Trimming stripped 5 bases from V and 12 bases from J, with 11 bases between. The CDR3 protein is CASSTGSGQFF. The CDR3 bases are TGTGCCAGCAGTACAGGGTCCGGGCAGTTCTTC.

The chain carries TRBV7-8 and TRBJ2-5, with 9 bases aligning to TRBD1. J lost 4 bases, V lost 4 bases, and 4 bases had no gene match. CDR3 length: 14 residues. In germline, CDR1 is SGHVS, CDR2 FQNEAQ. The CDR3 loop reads CASSSTGGGETQYF. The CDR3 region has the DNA TGTGCCAGCAGCTCAACAGGGGGCGGAGAGACCCAGTACTTC.

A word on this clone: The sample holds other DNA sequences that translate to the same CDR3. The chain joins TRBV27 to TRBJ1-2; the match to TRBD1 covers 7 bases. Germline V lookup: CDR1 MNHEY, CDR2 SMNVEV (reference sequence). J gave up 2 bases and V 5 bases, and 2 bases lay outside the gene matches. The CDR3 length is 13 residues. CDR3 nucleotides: TGTGCCAGCAGTCCAGGGGGAAACTATGGCTACACCTTC. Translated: CASSPGGNYGYTF.

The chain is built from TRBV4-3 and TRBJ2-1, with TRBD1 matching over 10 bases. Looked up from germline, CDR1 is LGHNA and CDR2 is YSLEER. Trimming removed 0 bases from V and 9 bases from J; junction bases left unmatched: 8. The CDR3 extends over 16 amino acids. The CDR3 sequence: CASSQEGTGVKGEQFF. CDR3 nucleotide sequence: TGCGCCAGCAGCCAAGAAGGGACAGGGGTTAAAGGTGAGCAGTTCTTC.

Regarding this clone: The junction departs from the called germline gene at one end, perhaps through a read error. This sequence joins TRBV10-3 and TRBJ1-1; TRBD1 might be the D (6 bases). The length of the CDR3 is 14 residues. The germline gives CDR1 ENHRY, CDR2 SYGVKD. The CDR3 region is CAISDPTGHTEAFF. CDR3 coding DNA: TGTGCCATAAGTGACCCAACAGGGCACACTGAAGCTTTCTTT.

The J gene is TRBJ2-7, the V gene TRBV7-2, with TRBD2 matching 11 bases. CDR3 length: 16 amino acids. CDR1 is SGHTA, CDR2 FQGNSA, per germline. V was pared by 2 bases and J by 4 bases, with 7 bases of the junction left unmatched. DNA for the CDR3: TGTGCCAGCAGCTTAACTAGCGGGAGTGTTCGGTACGAGCAGTACTTC. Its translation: CASSLTSGSVRYEQYF. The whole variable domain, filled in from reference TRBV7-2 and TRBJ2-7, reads GAGVSQSPSNKVTEKGKDVELRCDPISGHTALYWYRQSLGQGLEFLIYFQGNSAPDKSGLPSDRFSAERTGGSVSTLTIQRTQQEDSAVYLCASSLTSGSVRYEQYFGPGTRLTVT.

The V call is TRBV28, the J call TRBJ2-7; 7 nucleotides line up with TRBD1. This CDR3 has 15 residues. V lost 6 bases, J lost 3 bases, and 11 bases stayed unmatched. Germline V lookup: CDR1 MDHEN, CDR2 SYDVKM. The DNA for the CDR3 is TGTGCCAGCAGGATCGGACAGGATGGGGGCTACGAGCAGTACTTC. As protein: CASRIGQDGGYEQYF.

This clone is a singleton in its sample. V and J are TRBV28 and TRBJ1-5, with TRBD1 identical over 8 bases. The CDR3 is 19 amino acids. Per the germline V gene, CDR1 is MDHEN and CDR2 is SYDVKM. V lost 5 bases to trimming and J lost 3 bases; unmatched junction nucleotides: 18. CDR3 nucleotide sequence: TGTGCCAGCAGTATGTTAACCCGGACAGGGTCGTCTATCAATCAGCCCCAGCATTTT. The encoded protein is CASSMLTRTGSSINQPQHF.

Here the CDR3 reads CASSKDSGAGTNTGELFF. Here the CDR3 DNA reads TGTGCCAGCAGCAAAGATAGTGGAGCGGGAACGAACACCGGGGAGCTGTTTTTT. The chain recombines TRBV21-1 with TRBJ2-2; the table names TRBD2, a call not compared with the DNA. TRBV21-1 corresponds to a pseudogene. The CDR3 extends over 18 amino acids.

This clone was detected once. CDR3 DNA sequence: TGCGCCAGCAGCGTTAGCGGAGGAACTTTCACAGATACGCAGTATTTT. Its protein product is CASSVSGGTFTDTQYF. The chain has TRBV5-1 and TRBJ2-3; TRBD2 is a possible D gene (6 bases). The CDR3 totals 16 residues. Trimming stripped 4 bases from V and 2 bases from J, with 17 bases between. The germline V gene encodes CDR1 SGHRS and CDR2 YFSETQ.

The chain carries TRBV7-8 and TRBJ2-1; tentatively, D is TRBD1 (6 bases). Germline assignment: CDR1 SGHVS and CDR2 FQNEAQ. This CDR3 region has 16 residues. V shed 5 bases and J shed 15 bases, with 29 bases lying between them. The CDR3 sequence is CASSPPQGLRSPSLFF. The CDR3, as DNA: TGTGCCAGCAGCCCCCCGCAGGGGCTCCGTTCGCCCTCGTTGTTCTTC. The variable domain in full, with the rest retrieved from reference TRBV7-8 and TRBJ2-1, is GAGVSQSPRYKVAKRGQDVALRCDPISGHVSLFWYQQALGQGPEFLTYFQNEAQLDKSGLPSDRFFAERPEGSVSTLKIQRTQQEDSAVYLCASSPPQGLRSPSLFFGPGTRLTVL.

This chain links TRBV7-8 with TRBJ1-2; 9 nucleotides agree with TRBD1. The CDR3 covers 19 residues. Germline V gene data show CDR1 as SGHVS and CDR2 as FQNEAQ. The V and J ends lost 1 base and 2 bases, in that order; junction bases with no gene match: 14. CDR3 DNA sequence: TGTGCCAGCAGCTTAGGCTTGGCCAGTGGGACAGGGTTCAACTATGGCTACACCTTC. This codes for CASSLGLASGTGFNYGYTF.

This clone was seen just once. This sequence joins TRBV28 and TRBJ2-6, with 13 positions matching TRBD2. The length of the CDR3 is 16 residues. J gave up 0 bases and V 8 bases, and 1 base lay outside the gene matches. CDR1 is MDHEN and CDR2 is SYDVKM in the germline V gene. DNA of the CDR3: TGTGCCAGCGGGACTAGCGGGATCTCTGGGGCCAACGTCCTGACTTTC. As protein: CASGTSGISGANVLTF.

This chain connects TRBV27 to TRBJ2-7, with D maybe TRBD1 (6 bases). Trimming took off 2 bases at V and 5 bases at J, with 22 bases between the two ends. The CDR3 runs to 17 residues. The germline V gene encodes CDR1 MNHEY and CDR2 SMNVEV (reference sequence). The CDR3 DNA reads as TGTGCCAGCAGTTTAATGGGGGCTACCGGCCGGGGCCACGAGCAGTACTTC. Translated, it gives CASSLMGATGRGHEQYF.

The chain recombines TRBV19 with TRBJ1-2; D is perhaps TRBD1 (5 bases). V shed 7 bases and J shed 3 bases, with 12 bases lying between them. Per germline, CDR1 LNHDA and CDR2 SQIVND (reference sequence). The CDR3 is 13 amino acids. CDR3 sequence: CASNIREDYGYTF. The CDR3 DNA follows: TGTGCCAGTAACATCAGGGAAGACTATGGCTACACCTTC.

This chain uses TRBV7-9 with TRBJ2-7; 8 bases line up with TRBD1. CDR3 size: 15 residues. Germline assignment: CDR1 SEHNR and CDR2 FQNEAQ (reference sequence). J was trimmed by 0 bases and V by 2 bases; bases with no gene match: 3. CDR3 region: CASSLRQGYSYEQYF. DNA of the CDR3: TGTGCCAGCAGCTTAAGACAGGGGTACTCCTACGAGCAGTACTTC.

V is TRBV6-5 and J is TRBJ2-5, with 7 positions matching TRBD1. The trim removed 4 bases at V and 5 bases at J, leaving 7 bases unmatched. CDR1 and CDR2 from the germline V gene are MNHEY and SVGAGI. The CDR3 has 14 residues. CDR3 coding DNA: TGTGCCAGCAGTTTCTCAGACAGGGTTGAGACCCAGTACTTC. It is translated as CASSFSDRVETQYF.

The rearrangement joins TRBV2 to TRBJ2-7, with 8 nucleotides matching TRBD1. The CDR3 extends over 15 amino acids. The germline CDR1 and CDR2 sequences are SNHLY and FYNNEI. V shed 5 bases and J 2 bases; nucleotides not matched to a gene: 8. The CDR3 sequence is CASSFLGQGAYEQYF. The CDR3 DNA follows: TGTGCCAGCAGTTTCCTAGGACAGGGAGCCTACGAGCAGTACTTC.

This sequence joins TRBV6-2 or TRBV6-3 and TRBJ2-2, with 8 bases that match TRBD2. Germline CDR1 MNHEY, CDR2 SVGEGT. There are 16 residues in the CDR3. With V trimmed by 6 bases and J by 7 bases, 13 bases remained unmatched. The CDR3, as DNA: TGTGCCAGCAGCTGGGGCCAGCGGGAGAGGGGCGGGGAGCTGTTTTTT. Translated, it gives CASSWGQRERGGELFF.

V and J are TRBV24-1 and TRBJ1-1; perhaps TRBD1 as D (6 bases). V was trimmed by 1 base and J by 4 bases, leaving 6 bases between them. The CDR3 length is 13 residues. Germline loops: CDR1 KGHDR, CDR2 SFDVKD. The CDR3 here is CATSDLGGTEAFF. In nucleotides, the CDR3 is TGTGCCACCAGTGATTTAGGGGGCACTGAAGCTTTCTTT.

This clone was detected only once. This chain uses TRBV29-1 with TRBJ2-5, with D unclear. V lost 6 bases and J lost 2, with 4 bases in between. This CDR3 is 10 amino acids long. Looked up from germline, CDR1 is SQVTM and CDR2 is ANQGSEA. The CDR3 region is CSVLQETQYF. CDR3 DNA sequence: TGCAGCGTATTACAAGAGACCCAGTACTTC.

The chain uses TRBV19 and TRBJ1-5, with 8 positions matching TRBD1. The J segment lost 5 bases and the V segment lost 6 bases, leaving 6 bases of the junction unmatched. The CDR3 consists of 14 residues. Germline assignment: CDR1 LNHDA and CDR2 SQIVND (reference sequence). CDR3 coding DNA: TGTGCCAGTAGAAATTACAGGGGGGATCAGCCCCAGCATTTT. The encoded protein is CASRNYRGDQPQHF.

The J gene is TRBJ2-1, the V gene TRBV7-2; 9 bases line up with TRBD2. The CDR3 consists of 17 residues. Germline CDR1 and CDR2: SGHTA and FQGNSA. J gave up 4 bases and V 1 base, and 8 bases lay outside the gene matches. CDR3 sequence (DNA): TGTGCCAGCAGCTTAGACTTTAGCGGGAGACCATACAATGAGCAGTTCTTC. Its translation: CASSLDFSGRPYNEQFF.

CDR3 sequence: CASSPGLAKNIQYF. CDR3 coding DNA: TGTGCCAGCTCACCCGGACTAGCCAAAAACATTCAGTACTTC. This chain links TRBV18 with TRBJ2-4; tentatively, D is TRBD2 (5 bases). CDR1 and CDR2 (germline): KGHSH, LQKENI. The CDR3 is made up of 14 amino acids. Deletions cut 3 bases from V and 0 bases from J, with 6 bases between.